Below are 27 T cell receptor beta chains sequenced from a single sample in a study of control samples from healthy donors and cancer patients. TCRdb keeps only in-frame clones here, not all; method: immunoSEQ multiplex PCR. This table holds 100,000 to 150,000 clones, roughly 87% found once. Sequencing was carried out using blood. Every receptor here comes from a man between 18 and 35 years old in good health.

The CDR3 loop reads CASSLKGRDNYGYTF. CDR3 nucleotides: TGTGCCAGCAGTTTAAAGGGCAGGGACAACTATGGCTACACCTTC. The rearrangement uses TRBV27 and TRBJ1-2; D is possibly TRBD1 (5 bases). The CDR3 spans 15 residues. The germline CDR1 and CDR2 sequences are MNHEY and SMNVEV (reference sequence). The V and J ends lost 2 bases and 2 bases respectively, with 12 bases between them.

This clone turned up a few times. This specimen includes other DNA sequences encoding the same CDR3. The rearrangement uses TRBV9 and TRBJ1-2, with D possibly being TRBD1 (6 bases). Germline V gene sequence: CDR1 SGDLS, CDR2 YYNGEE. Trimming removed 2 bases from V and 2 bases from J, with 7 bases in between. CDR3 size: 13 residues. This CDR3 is CASSVDRNYGYTF. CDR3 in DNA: TGTGCCAGCAGCGTCGACAGGAACTATGGCTACACCTTC.

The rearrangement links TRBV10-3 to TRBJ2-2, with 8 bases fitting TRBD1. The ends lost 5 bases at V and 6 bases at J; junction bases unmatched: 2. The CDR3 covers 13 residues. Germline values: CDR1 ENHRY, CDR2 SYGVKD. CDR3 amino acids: CAISQDRAGELFF. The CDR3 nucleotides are TGTGCCATCAGTCAGGACAGGGCCGGGGAGCTGTTTTTT.

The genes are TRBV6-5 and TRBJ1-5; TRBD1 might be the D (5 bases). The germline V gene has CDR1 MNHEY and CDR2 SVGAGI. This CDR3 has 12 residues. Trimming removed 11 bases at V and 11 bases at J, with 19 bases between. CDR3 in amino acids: CAGEKAGGAQHF. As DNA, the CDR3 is TGTGCCGGCGAAAAGGCGGGGGGAGCCCAGCATTTT.

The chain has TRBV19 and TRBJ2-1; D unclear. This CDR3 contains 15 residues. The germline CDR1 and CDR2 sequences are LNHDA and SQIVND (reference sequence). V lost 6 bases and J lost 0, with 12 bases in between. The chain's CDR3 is CASSSVSSSYNEQFF. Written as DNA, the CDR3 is TGTGCCAGTAGCTCTGTTTCAAGCTCCTACAATGAGCAGTTCTTC.

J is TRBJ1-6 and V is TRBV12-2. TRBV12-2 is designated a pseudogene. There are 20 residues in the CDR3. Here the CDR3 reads CASRLKLETRVSSYNSPLHF. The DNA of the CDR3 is TGTGCAAGTCGCCTTAAGCTCGAGACACGGGTAAGCTCCTATAATTCACCCCTCCACTTT.

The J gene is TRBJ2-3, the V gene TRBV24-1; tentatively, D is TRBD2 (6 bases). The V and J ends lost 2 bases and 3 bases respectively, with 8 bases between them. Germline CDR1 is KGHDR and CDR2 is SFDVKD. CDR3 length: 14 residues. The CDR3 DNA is TGTGCCACCAGTGATTGGCGGGATACAGATACGCAGTATTTT. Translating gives CATSDWRDTDTQYF.

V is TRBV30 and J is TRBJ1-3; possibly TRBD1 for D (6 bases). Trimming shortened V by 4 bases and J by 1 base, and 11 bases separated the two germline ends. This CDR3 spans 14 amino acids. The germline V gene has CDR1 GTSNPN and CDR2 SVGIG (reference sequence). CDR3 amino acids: CAWTRGSSGNTIYF. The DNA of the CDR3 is TGTGCCTGGACCAGGGGTTCTTCTGGAAACACCATATATTTT.

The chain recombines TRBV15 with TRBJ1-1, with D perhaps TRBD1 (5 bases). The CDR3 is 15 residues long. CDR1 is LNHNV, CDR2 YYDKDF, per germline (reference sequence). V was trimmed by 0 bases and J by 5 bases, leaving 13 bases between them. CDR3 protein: CATSRDLQGGTEAFF. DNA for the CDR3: TGTGCCACCAGCAGAGATCTCCAGGGTGGAACTGAAGCTTTCTTT.

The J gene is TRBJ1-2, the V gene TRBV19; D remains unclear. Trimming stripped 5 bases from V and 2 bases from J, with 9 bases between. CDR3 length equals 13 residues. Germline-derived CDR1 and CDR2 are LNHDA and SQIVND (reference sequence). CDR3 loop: CASSLTRNYGYTF. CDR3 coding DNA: TGTGCCAGTAGTCTCACACGAAACTATGGCTACACCTTC.

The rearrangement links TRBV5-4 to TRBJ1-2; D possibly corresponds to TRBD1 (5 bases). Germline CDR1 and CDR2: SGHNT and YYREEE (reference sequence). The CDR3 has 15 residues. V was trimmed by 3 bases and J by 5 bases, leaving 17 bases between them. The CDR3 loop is CASSWGKPGGYGYTF. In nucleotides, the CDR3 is TGTGCCAGCAGCTGGGGGAAACCGGGCGGATATGGCTACACCTTC.

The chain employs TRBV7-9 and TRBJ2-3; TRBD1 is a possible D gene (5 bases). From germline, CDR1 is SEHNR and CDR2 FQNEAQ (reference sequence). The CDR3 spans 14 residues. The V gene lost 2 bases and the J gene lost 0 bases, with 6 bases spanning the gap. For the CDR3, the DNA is TGTGCCAGCAGCTTATGGGGCAGCACAGATACGCAGTATTTT. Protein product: CASSLWGSTDTQYF.

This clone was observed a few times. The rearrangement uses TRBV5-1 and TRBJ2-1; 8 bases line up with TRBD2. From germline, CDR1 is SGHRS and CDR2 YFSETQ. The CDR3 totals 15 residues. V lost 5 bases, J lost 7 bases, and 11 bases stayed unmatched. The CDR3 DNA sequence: TGCGCCAGCAGATTAACCAGCGGGAGTCTGAATGAGCAGTTCTTC. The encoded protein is CASRLTSGSLNEQFF.

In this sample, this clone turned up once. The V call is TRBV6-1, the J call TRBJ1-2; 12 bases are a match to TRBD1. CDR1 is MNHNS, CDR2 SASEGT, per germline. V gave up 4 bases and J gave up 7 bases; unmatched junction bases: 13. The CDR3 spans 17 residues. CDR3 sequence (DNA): TGTGCCAGCAGTGGCCGGGACAGGGGGCGTGGGCATTTTGGCTACACCTTC. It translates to CASSGRDRGRGHFGYTF.

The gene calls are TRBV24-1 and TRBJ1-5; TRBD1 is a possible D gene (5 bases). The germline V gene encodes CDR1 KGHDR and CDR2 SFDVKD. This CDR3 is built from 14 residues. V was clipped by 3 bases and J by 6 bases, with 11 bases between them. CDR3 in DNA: TGTGCCACCAGTGATGGGGGGGTAGGTCAGCCCCAGCATTTT. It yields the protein CATSDGGVGQPQHF.

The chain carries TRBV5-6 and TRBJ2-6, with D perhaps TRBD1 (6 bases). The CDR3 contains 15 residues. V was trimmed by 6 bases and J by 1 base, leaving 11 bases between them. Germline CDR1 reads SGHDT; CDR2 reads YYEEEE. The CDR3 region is CASKTGYSGANVLTF. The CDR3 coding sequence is TGTGCCAGCAAAACAGGGTATTCTGGGGCCAACGTCCTGACTTTC.

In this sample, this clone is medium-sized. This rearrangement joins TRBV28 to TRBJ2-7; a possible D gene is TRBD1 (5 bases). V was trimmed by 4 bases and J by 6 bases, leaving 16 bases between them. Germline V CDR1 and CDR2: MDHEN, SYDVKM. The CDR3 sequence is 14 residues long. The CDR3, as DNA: TGTGCCAGCAGTTCAATTCTGGGCAGGGTCGAGCAGTACTTC. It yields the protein CASSSILGRVEQYF.

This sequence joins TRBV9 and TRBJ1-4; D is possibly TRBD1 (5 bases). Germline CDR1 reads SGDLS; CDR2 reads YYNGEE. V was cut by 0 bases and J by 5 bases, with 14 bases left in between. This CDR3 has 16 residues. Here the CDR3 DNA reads TGTGCCAGCAGCGTAGCTGGGGCCAGGCAAAATGAAAAACTGTTTTTT. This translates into CASSVAGARQNEKLFF.

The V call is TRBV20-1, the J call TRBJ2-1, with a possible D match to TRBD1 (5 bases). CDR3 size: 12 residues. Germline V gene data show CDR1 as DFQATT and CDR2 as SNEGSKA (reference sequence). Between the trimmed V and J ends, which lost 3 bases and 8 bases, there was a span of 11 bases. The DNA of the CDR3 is TGCAGTGCTAGTACCAGGGATCATGAGCAGTTCTTC. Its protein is CSASTRDHEQFF.

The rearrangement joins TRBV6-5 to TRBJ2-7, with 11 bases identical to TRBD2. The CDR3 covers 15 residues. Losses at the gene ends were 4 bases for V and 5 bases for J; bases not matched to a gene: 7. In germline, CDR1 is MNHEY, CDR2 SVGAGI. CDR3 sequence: CASSSQVAGGHEQYF. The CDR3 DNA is TGTGCCAGCAGTTCCCAAGTAGCGGGAGGGCACGAGCAGTACTTC.

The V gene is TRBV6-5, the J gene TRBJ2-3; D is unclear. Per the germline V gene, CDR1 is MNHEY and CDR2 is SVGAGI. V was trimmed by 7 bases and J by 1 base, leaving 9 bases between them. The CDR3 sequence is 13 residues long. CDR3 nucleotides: TGTGCCAGCAATCTGAGAGGCACAGATACGCAGTATTTT. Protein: CASNLRGTDTQYF.

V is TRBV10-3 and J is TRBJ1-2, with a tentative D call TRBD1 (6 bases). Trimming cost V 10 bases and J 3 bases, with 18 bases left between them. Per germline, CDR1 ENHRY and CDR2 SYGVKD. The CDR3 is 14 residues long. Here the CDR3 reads CATRLGGNDYGYTF. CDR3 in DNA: TGTGCCACCCGGCTAGGGGGAAATGACTATGGCTACACCTTC.

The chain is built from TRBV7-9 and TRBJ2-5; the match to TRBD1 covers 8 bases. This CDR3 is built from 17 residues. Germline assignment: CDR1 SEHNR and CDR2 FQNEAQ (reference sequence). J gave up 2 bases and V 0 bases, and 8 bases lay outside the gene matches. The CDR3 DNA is TGTGCCAGCAGCTTAGCGTCCAGGGGGCCGGTACAAGAGACCCAGTACTTC. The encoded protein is CASSLASRGPVQETQYF.

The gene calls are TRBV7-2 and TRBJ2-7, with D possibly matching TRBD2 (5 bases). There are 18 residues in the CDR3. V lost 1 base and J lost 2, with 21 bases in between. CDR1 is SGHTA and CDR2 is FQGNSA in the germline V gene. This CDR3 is CASSLERPQASRPYEQYF. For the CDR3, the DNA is TGTGCCAGCAGCTTAGAGAGGCCCCAGGCTAGCCGGCCCTACGAGCAGTACTTC.

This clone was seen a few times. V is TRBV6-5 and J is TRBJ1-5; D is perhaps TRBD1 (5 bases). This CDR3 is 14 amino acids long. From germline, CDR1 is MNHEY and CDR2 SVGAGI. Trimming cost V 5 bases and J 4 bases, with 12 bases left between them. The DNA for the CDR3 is TGTGCCAGCAGTATGGACAACCTTAATCAGCCCCAGCATTTT. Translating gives CASSMDNLNQPQHF.

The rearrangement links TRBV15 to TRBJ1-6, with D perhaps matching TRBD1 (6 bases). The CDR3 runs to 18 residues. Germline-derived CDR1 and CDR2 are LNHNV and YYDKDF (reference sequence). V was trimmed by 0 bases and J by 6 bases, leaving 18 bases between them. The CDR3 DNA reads TGTGCCACCAGCAGAGATATCCAAAACACAGGGAGTAATTCACCCCTCCACTTT. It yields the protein CATSRDIQNTGSNSPLHF.

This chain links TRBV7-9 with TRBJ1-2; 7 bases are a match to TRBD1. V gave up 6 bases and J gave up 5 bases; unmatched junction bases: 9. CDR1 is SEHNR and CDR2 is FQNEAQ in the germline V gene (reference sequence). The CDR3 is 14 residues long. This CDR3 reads CASSYRDSLYGYTF. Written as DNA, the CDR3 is TGTGCCAGCAGTTACCGGGACAGCCTGTATGGCTACACCTTC.